These 6 T cell receptor beta chains originate from one sample sequenced in a study of T cells after yellow fever vaccination. TCRdb redid the calling of the 5' RACE reads with MiXCR, one entry per CDR3 protein. The top ten clones hold roughly a sixth of a sample with about 300,000 distinct CDR3 sequences, around 6.8% of them seen once. The sample here was PBMCs, taken 35 to 50 days after the first yellow fever vaccination. The receptors here all came from a man younger than 30 who received the YFV17D yellow fever vaccine.

The chain recombines TRBV2 with TRBJ2-1; D is unresolved. Germline V gene lookup returns CDR1 SNHLY and CDR2 FYNNEI. The CDR3 totals 11 residues. V was shortened by 4 bases and J by 10 bases, with 8 bases between the two germline ends. As DNA, the CDR3 is TGTGCCAGCAGTGGTAGGAGCGAGCAGTTCTTC. Protein: CASSGRSEQFF.

The chain carries TRBV9 and TRBJ1-4; no clear D. The CDR3 runs to 14 residues. CDR1 is SGDLS and CDR2 is YYNGEE in the germline V gene. The germline V and J ends were trimmed by 0 bases and 8 bases, with 11 bases remaining between them. The CDR3 region is CASSVAVGNEKLFF. In DNA form, the CDR3 reads TGTGCCAGCAGCGTAGCCGTGGGCAACGAAAAACTGTTTTTT.

This clonotype came up many times. The chain uses TRBV5-1 and TRBJ2-1; weak D call: TRBD2 (6 bases). V was trimmed by 4 bases and J by 7 bases, leaving 15 bases between them. This CDR3 is built from 14 residues. Germline loops: CDR1 SGHRS, CDR2 YFSETQ. CDR3 nucleotides: TGCGCCAGCAGCCCGCCCGGGGGAGGAAATGAGCAGTTCTTC. It encodes CASSPPGGGNEQFF.

This clonotype was found many times. The germline gene is not matched at one end of the junction; a read error may be the cause. CDR3 sequence reads: CASILGGYSPDYTF. CDR3 DNA: TGTGCCAGCATCTTAGGCGGCTACTCCCCCGACTACACCTTC. The chain links TRBV7-4 to TRBJ1-2; D gene ambiguous. The CDR3 has 14 amino acids. Germline V CDR1 and CDR2: SGHVT, SQSDAQ. The full variable domain, with the rest looked up from reference TRBV7-4 and TRBJ1-2, is GAGVSQSPRYKVAKRGRDVALRCDSISGHVTLYWYRQTLGQGSEVLTYSQSDAQRDKSGRPSGRFSAERPERSVSTLKIQRTEQGDSAVYLCASILGGYSPDYTFGSGTRLTVV.

The chain joins TRBV2 to TRBJ1-1; TRBD1 agrees at 9 bases. The germline V gene has CDR1 SNHLY and CDR2 FYNNEI. This CDR3 comprises 13 residues. The junction had 3 bases not matched to a gene; V was cut back by 6 bases and J by 4 bases. The CDR3 spells CASSADRGTEAFF. The DNA for the CDR3 is TGTGCCAGCAGCGCGGACAGGGGCACTGAAGCTTTCTTT.

V is TRBV10-3 and J is TRBJ2-3; the D gene is possibly TRBD2 (5 bases). Trimming cost V 8 bases and J 2 bases, with 8 bases left between them. CDR1 and CDR2 (germline): ENHRY, SYGVKD. CDR3 length equals 12 residues. The chain's CDR3 is CAISRDTDTQYF. The DNA of the CDR3 is TGTGCCATCTCCCGGGACACAGATACGCAGTATTTT.